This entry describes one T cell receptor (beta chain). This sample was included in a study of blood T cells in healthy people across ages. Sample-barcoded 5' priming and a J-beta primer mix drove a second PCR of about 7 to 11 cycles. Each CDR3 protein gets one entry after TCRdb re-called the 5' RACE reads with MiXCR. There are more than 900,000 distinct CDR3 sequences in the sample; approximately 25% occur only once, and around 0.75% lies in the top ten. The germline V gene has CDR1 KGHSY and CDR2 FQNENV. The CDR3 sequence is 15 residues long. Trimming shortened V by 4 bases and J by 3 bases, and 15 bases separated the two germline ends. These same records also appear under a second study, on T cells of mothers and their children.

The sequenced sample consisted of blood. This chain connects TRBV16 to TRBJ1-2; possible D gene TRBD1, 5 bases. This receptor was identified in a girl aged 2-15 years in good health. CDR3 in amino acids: CASSLMEGTYYGYTF. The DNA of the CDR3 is TGTGCCAGCAGCCTCATGGAGGGGACCTACTATGGCTACACCTTC.